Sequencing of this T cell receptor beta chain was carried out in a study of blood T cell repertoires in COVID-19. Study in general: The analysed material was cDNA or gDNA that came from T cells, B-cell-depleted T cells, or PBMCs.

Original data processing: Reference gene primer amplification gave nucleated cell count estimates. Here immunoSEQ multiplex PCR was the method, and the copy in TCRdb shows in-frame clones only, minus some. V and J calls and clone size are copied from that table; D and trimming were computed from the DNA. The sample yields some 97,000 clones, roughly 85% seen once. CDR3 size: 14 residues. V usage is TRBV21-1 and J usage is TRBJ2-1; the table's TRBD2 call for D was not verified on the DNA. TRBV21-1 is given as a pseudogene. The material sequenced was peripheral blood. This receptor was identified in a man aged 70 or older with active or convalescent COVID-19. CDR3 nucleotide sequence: TGTGCCAGCAGAAAGAATGTAGCCGGCCATGAGCAGTTCTTC. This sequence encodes CASRKNVAGHEQFF.